A single sample is the source of the 28 T cell receptor beta chains below, sequenced in a study of graft-versus-host responses after intestinal transplantation. The data were produced by immunoSEQ multiplex PCR, yet TCRdb's version contains in-frame clones alone and is incomplete. Of about 89,000 clones listed, about 94% are singletons. Their specific antigens are unknown. The source was unstimulated CD4+ T cells sorted from spleen or lymph node cells, collected before transplant. The receptor source for this set is a human donor who was the organ donor for an intestinal transplant.

This chain uses TRBV10-2 with TRBJ1-3; the D gene is possibly TRBD1 (5 bases). In germline, CDR1 is WSHSY, CDR2 SAAADI. The CDR3 runs 13 residues. Trimming took 0 bases from V and 11 from J, leaving 11 bases between them. CDR3 sequence (DNA): TGCGCCAGCAGTGAGTCGAGCAGGGTAGCCATATATTTT. Its protein is CASSESSRVAIYF.

The V and J genes are TRBV5-1 and TRBJ1-1; unclear D gene. Germline lookup yields CDR1 SGHRS and CDR2 YFSETQ. V lost 1 base to trimming and J lost 1 base, with 11 bases between them. The CDR3 has 15 amino acids. The chain's CDR3 is CASSLSPGGNTEAFF. In DNA, the CDR3 is TGCGCCAGCAGCTTGAGTCCGGGTGGGAACACTGAAGCTTTCTTT. Using reference TRBV5-1 and TRBJ1-1 for the parts outside the CDR3, the full variable domain is KAGVTQTPRYLIKTRGQQVTLSCSPISGHRSVSWYQQTPGQGLQFLFEYFSETQRNKGNFPGRFSGRQFSNSRSEMNVSTLELGDSALYLCASSLSPGGNTEAFFGQGTRLTVV.

The V gene is TRBV4-3, the J gene TRBJ2-3; no clear D. CDR3 length equals 14 residues. The germline V gene encodes CDR1 LGHNA and CDR2 YSLEER. Trimming removed 0 bases from V and 0 bases from J, with 4 bases in between. CDR3 region: CASSQEESTDTQYF. CDR3 DNA sequence: TGCGCCAGCAGCCAAGAAGAAAGCACAGATACGCAGTATTTT.

The chain couples TRBV10-3 to TRBJ2-5, with a weak D call TRBD2 (6 bases). CDR1 is ENHRY, CDR2 SYGVKD, per germline. V lost 4 bases and J 4 bases, leaving 10 bases between the germline ends. This CDR3 region has 13 residues. The CDR3 loop reads CAISGGVGETQYF. The CDR3 DNA follows: TGTGCCATCAGTGGGGGGGTGGGAGAGACCCAGTACTTC.

The chain is built from TRBV19 and TRBJ1-2; no reliable D call. V gave up 0 bases and J gave up 2 bases, with 19 bases separating them. Looked up from germline, CDR1 is LNHDA and CDR2 is SQIVND (reference sequence). CDR3 length: 18 amino acids. DNA for the CDR3: TGTGCCAGTAGTATAGAGGGAGGTTCTTCTTTCAGGAACTATGGCTACACCTTC. It specifies CASSIEGGSSFRNYGYTF. The variable domain in full, completed from reference TRBV19 and TRBJ1-2, reads DGGITQSPKYLFRKEGQNVTLSCEQNLNHDAMYWYRQDPGQGLRLIYYSQIVNDFQKGDIAEGYSVSREKKESFPLTVTSAQKNPTAFYLCASSIEGGSSFRNYGYTFGSGTRLTVV.

This chain joins TRBV6-6 and TRBJ2-7; 12 bases map to TRBD2. Trimming cost V 5 bases and J 2 bases; bases outside gene matches: 7. The CDR3 is 16 amino acids. CDR1 is MNHNY and CDR2 is SVGAGI in the germline V gene (reference sequence). The DNA of the CDR3 is TGTGCCAGCAGTGCGACAACTAGCGGGGGGACCTACGAGCAGTACTTC. It codes for CASSATTSGGTYEQYF.

DNA for the CDR3: TGTGCCAGCAGTGGACAGGTAAACTCTGGAAACACCATATATTTT. It is translated as CASSGQVNSGNTIYF. The chain employs TRBV6-5 and TRBJ1-3; 7 nucleotides match TRBD1. Germline values: CDR1 MNHEY, CDR2 SVGAGI. The CDR3 sequence is 15 residues long. Trimming at V came to 5 bases and at J to 0 bases, leaving 4 bases not matched to a gene.

This clone was found a few times. The DNA of the CDR3 is TGTGCCAGCAGCCCCCGTACGGGGACAGGGAATCAAGAGACCCAGTACTTC. Translating gives CASSPRTGTGNQETQYF. The chain links TRBV4-2 to TRBJ2-5; 9 bases are shared with TRBD1. V was clipped by 4 bases and J by 2 bases; unmatched bases: 11. The CDR3 consists of 17 residues. The germline V gene encodes CDR1 LGHNA and CDR2 YNFKEQ.

This rearrangement joins TRBV5-1 to TRBJ1-5; maybe TRBD1 (6 bases). V gave up 0 bases and J gave up 1 base, with 8 bases separating them. This CDR3 is built from 15 residues. Germline V gives CDR1 SGHRS, CDR2 YFSETQ. CDR3 residues: CASSLDGQSNQPQHF. CDR3 DNA sequence: TGCGCCAGCAGCTTGGATGGACAGAGCAATCAGCCCCAGCATTTT.

This clone was observed once. This chain links TRBV6-1 with TRBJ2-5, with 11 bases aligning to TRBD2. The CDR3 totals 15 residues. V lost 1 base and J lost 6; bases outside the gene matches: 4. Per germline, CDR1 MNHNS and CDR2 SASEGT. The CDR3 sequence is CASSEVASGRKTQYF. The DNA of the CDR3 is TGTGCCAGCAGTGAAGTCGCTAGCGGGAGGAAGACCCAGTACTTC.

V usage is TRBV9 and J usage is TRBJ1-2; no definite D call. CDR3 length: 12 amino acids. The germline CDR1 and CDR2 sequences are SGDLS and YYNGEE. V lost 0 bases, J lost 5 bases, and 5 bases lay in between. Written as DNA, the CDR3 is TGTGCCAGCAGCGTAGCACAGTATGGCTACACCTTC. Translation: CASSVAQYGYTF.

The rearrangement joins TRBV25-1 to TRBJ2-7, with a weak D call TRBD2 (6 bases). Germline V gene data show CDR1 as MGHDK and CDR2 as SYGVNS. V gave up 0 bases and J gave up 1 base, with 13 bases separating them. The CDR3 is made up of 16 amino acids. The DNA for the CDR3 is TGTGCCAGCAGTGAATATTCCGGGCGGGGTTCCTACGAGCAGTACTTC. Its translation is CASSEYSGRGSYEQYF.

The rearrangement links TRBV6-6 to TRBJ1-2; maybe TRBD1 (5 bases). Trimming removed 0 bases at V and 5 bases at J, with 7 bases between. Germline V gives CDR1 MNHNY, CDR2 SVGAGI (reference sequence). This CDR3 spans 13 amino acids. CDR3 in amino acids: CASSYSTAYGYTF. In DNA form, the CDR3 reads TGTGCCAGCAGTTACTCGACAGCATATGGCTACACCTTC.

The chain employs TRBV19 and TRBJ2-1, with TRBD2 matching over 11 bases. The CDR3 runs to 15 residues. J gave up 11 bases and V 7 bases, and 13 bases lay outside the gene matches. Germline CDR1 and CDR2: LNHDA and SQIVND (reference sequence). CDR3 residues: CASKEQGLAVGKQFF. For the CDR3, the DNA is TGTGCCAGTAAAGAGCAGGGACTAGCGGTTGGAAAGCAGTTCTTC. Using reference TRBV19 and TRBJ2-1 for the parts outside the CDR3, the full variable domain is DGGITQSPKYLFRKEGQNVTLSCEQNLNHDAMYWYRQDPGQGLRLIYYSQIVNDFQKGDIAEGYSVSREKKESFPLTVTSAQKNPTAFYLCASKEQGLAVGKQFFGPGTRLTVL.

This rearrangement joins TRBV27 to TRBJ2-7; D not resolved. Trimming left V 6 bases short and J 2 bases short, with 11 bases between. The CDR3 spans 13 residues. The germline CDR1 and CDR2 sequences are MNHEY and SMNVEV (reference sequence). In DNA form, the CDR3 reads TGTGCCAGCAGCCGCCGGCCTACCTACGAGCAGTACTTC. As protein: CASSRRPTYEQYF.

V and J are TRBV5-8 and TRBJ1-6; D is unresolved. Germline values: CDR1 SGHTS, CDR2 YDEGEE. Trimming pared 0 bases from V and 8 bases from J, leaving 3 bases between. The CDR3 length is 12 residues. The chain's CDR3 is CASSLEDSPLHF. The CDR3, as DNA: TGTGCCAGCAGCTTGGAGGATTCACCCCTCCACTTT.

The chain carries TRBV28 and TRBJ2-7, with a weak D call TRBD1 (5 bases). With 6 bases removed from V and 1 base from J, the gap between germline ends came to 10 bases. CDR1 is MDHEN and CDR2 is SYDVKM in the germline V gene. This CDR3 has 13 amino acids. The CDR3 here is CASRQGGSYEQYF. CDR3 bases: TGTGCCAGCAGGCAGGGCGGTTCCTACGAGCAGTACTTC.

The chain links TRBV28 to TRBJ2-2, with 11 positions matching TRBD1. Germline CDR1 is MDHEN and CDR2 is SYDVKM. Losses at the gene ends were 2 bases for V and 6 bases for J; bases not matched to a gene: 2. The CDR3 is made up of 15 amino acids. The CDR3 nucleotides are TGTGCCAGCAGTTTAACGGGACAGGGGGCCGGGGAGCTGTTTTTT. Protein: CASSLTGQGAGELFF.

This clone has more than one count but fewer than ten. This chain joins TRBV7-3 and TRBJ1-4; D ambiguous. This CDR3 region has 14 residues. Germline V gene lookup returns CDR1 SGHTA and CDR2 FQGTGA. The ends were cut back, 1 base at V and 1 base at J, with 4 bases in the middle. CDR3 sequence: CASSLKGTNEKLFF. CDR3 in DNA: TGTGCCAGCAGCTTAAAGGGAACTAATGAAAAACTGTTTTTT.

The V and J genes are TRBV5-1 and TRBJ1-4; D is possibly TRBD1 (6 bases). CDR1 SGHRS and CDR2 YFSETQ come from the germline V gene. The CDR3 consists of 16 residues. The ends were cut back, 0 bases at V and 4 bases at J, with 13 bases in the middle. CDR3 in DNA: TGCGCCAGCAGCTTGGTTTGGGGGCGAGGTAATGAAAAACTGTTTTTT. This codes for CASSLVWGRGNEKLFF.

The rearrangement links TRBV10-2 to TRBJ1-5, with D possibly being TRBD1 (6 bases). From germline, CDR1 is WSHSY and CDR2 SAAADI. Between the trimmed V and J ends, which lost 8 bases and 3 bases, there was a span of 17 bases. The CDR3 is 15 amino acids. The CDR3 DNA is TGCGCCAGCTCTTCGGGGGCTTCTAACAATCAGCCCCAGCATTTT. This encodes CASSSGASNNQPQHF.

The rearrangement uses TRBV15 and TRBJ2-2, with TRBD1 matching over 10 bases. The CDR3 covers 19 residues. V trimming: 2 bases; J trimming: 7 bases; junction bases outside the gene matches: 16. The germline CDR1 and CDR2 sequences are LNHNV and YYDKDF (reference sequence). The chain's CDR3 is CATSRKIGAGTGVIGELFF. Written as DNA, the CDR3 is TGTGCCACCAGCAGAAAAATCGGGGCCGGGACAGGGGTCATCGGGGAGCTGTTTTTT.

The chain has TRBV19 and TRBJ1-1; D remains ambiguous. This CDR3 has 13 amino acids. The V gene lost 6 bases and the J gene lost 6 bases, with 14 bases spanning the gap. The germline V gene encodes CDR1 LNHDA and CDR2 SQIVND (reference sequence). The CDR3 DNA is TGTGCCAGTAGCCCCCGGGGAACCCCTGAAGCTTTCTTT. Translated: CASSPRGTPEAFF.

This clone was seen a single time. V gene TRBV20-1 combines with J gene TRBJ1-1; D remains ambiguous. The CDR3 is made up of 11 amino acids. CDR1 and CDR2 (germline): DFQATT, SNEGSKA (reference sequence). DNA of the CDR3: TGCAGCCCCTGGACCGACACTGAAGCTTTCTTT. Translation: CSPWTDTEAFF.

This clone showed up just once. CDR3 in amino acids: CASTVFRVGYGYTF. For the CDR3, the DNA is TGTGCCAGTACAGTTTTTCGGGTAGGATACGGCTACACCTTC. The V call is TRBV28, the J call TRBJ1-2; D unresolved. The CDR3 runs to 14 residues. CDR1 MDHEN and CDR2 SYDVKM come from the germline V gene. V lost 9 bases and J lost 8, with 22 bases in between.

The gene calls are TRBV15 and TRBJ1-1; D gene uncertain. The V end was cut by 0 bases, the J end by 3 bases, with 11 bases between. There are 15 residues in the CDR3. Germline CDR1 and CDR2: LNHNV and YYDKDF (reference sequence). CDR3 sequence: CATSRDLWGDTEAFF. In DNA, the CDR3 is TGTGCCACCAGCAGAGATTTATGGGGTGACACTGAAGCTTTCTTT.

Here the CDR3 reads CASGIDRETEAFF. The DNA for the CDR3 is TGTGCCAGCGGAATAGACAGGGAAACTGAAGCTTTCTTT. The rearrangement links TRBV2 to TRBJ1-1; TRBD1 aligns across 7 bases. The V and J ends lost 8 bases and 5 bases, in that order; junction bases with no gene match: 8. The CDR3 is made up of 13 amino acids. CDR1 is SNHLY and CDR2 is FYNNEI in the germline V gene.

V is TRBV11-3 and J is TRBJ2-5, with D possibly being TRBD2 (5 bases). Trimming cost V 7 bases and J 9 bases, with 21 bases left between them. There are 14 residues in the CDR3. Germline V gene sequence: CDR1 SGHNT, CDR2 YENEEA. The CDR3 sequence is CASTKGRGSEAQYF. The DNA of the CDR3 is TGTGCCAGCACCAAAGGTCGGGGTAGCGAGGCCCAGTACTTC.